The clone carrying this TCR beta chain was observed many times. Its antigen is unknown. Assay: immunoSEQ multiplex PCR; the TCRdb copy retains only in-frame clones and omits some. The table has fewer than 500,000 clones, around 91% seen once. The CDR3 covers 14 residues. Trimming took 1 base from V and 1 from J, leaving 7 bases between them. CDR1 and CDR2 (germline): SEHNR, FQNEAQ (reference sequence). Treatment of the sample: over 15 received Ad26.COV2.S at low or high dose, single or two shots; about five received placebo; per-sample allocation not given. The samples were gathered on day 63 after the first injection of vaccine or placebo. An Ad26 vector that expressed Wuhan-strain SARS-CoV-2 spike constituted the vaccine. This sample stems from a study of Ad26.COV2.S vaccination and SARS-CoV-2 variants. About the study: Once, or twice with 56 days between doses, Ad26.COV2.S was given intramuscularly.

Findings and caveats of the study: After vaccination, substantial breadth of spike-specific CD8+ and CD4+ responses was reported. Those who received vaccine or placebo ended up with similar non-spike TCR breadth.

The chain employs TRBV7-9 and TRBJ1-1; no clear D. Sequences were derived from peripheral blood, sampled in a trial of Ad26.COV2.S vaccine versus placebo. The TCR originated in a person between 18 and 65 years old who received the Ad26.COV2.S COVID-19 vaccine or a placebo. DNA for the CDR3: TGTGCCAGCAGCTTAGGCCCGGCGAACACTGAAGCTTTCTTT. Its translation is CASSLGPANTEAFF.